This T cell receptor beta chain was sequenced in a study of cytomegalovirus exposure and HLA in healthy donors. The primer mix had 60 Vbeta and 13 Jbeta primers. This table comes from immunoSEQ multiplex PCR, and its TCRdb copy is limited to in-frame clones, with some not included. This sample's clone table lists 150,000 or so clones. The source of this sequence is an older woman in good health and CMV-seronegative. The source material was PBMCs.

CDR3 in amino acids: CASSAGTGGSYEQYF. The DNA for the CDR3 is TGTGCCAGCAGTGCCGGGACAGGAGGCTCCTACGAGCAGTACTTC. This sequence joins TRBV6-5 and TRBJ2-7, with 8 bases lining up with TRBD1. The CDR3 runs to 15 residues. The germline CDR1 and CDR2 sequences are MNHEY and SVGAGI. Trimming removed 5 bases from V and 0 bases from J; junction bases left unmatched: 6.